The present T cell receptor (beta chain) was sequenced within a study of T cells in Graves' hyperthyroidism and ophthalmopathy. At the level of the study: Blood was drawn when the patient was first diagnosed and still untreated. Points from the study as a whole: A model of 13 V-J features distinguished ophthalmopathy from stable hyperthyroidism.

The table lists this clonotype with many counts. Its antigen is as yet unknown. Used for diagnoses were clinical symptoms, serum thyroxine and TRAb, thyroid ultrasound and orbital computed tomography. The authors obtained PBMCs from over 8.5 ml of fresh peripheral blood. Researchers took RNA transcripts and amplified the TCR beta CDR3 regions from them. First-round RT-PCR targeting the TCR CDR3 was performed with the HTBI primer set. One entry per CDR3 protein results from TCRdb running MiXCR on the multiplex PCR reads. The table lists fewer than 450,000 distinct CDR3 sequences, 15% to 20% of them singletons. The germline V gene encodes CDR1 SGHVS and CDR2 FQNEAQ. This CDR3 has 14 amino acids. Between the trimmed V and J ends, which lost 5 bases and 6 bases, there was a span of 14 bases.

The sequencing sample was made of blood. The source of this sequence is a woman under 40 with Graves' hyperthyroidism that later progressed to Graves' ophthalmopathy. This chain uses TRBV7-8 with TRBJ2-1; perhaps D is TRBD1 or TRBD2 (6 bases each). CDR3 region: CASSPKGGINEQFF. The CDR3 coding sequence is TGTGCCAGCAGCCCAAAGGGGGGTATCAATGAGCAGTTCTTC.